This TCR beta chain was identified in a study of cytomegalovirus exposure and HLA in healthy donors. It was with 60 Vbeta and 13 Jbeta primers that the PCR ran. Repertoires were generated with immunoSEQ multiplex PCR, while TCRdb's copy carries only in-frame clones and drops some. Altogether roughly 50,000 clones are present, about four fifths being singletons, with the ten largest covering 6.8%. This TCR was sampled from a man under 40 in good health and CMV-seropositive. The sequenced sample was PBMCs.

The CDR3 sequence: CASSILGEVQPQHF. In DNA, the CDR3 is TGTGCCAGTAGTATTCTGGGGGAGGTTCAGCCCCAGCATTTT. This chain uses TRBV19 with TRBJ1-5, with D tentatively TRBD1 (5 bases). Germline-derived CDR1 and CDR2 are LNHDA and SQIVND (reference sequence). V lost 3 bases to trimming and J lost 6 bases, with 12 bases between them. This CDR3 is 14 amino acids long. The full variable domain, with the rest looked up from reference TRBV19 and TRBJ1-5, is DGGITQSPKYLFRKEGQNVTLSCEQNLNHDAMYWYRQDPGQGLRLIYYSQIVNDFQKGDIAEGYSVSREKKESFPLTVTSAQKNPTAFYLCASSILGEVQPQHFGDGTRLSIL.